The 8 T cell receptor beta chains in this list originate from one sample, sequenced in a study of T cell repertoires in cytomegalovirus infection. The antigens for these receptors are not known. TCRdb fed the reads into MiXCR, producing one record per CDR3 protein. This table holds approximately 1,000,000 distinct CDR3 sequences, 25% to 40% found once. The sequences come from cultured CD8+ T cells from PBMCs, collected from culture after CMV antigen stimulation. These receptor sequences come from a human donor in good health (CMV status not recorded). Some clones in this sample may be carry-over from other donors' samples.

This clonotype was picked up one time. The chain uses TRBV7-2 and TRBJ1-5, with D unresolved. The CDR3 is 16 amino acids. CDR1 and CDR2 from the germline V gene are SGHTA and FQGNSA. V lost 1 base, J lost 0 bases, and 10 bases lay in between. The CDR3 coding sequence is TGTGCCAGCAGCTTAGGATGGAGGGCTAGCAATCAGCCCCAGCATTTT. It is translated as CASSLGWRASNQPQHF.

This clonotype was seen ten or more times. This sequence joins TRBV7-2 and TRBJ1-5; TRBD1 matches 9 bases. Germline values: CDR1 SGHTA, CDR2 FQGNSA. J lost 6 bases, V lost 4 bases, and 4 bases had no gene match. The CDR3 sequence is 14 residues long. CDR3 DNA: TGTGCCAGCAGCTGGGGACAGGGCGCTCAGCCCCAGCATTTT. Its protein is CASSWGQGAQPQHF. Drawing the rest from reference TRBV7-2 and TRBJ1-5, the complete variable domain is GAGVSQSPSNKVTEKGKDVELRCDPISGHTALYWYRQSLGQGLEFLIYFQGNSAPDKSGLPSDRFSAERTGGSVSTLTIQRTQQEDSAVYLCASSWGQGAQPQHFGDGTRLSIL.

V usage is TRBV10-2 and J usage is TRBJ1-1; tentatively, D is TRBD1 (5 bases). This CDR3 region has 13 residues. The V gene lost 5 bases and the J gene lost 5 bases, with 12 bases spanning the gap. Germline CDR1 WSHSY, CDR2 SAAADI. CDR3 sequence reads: CASSRGRVTEAFF. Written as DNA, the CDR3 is TGCGCCAGCAGTAGAGGCAGGGTTACTGAAGCTTTCTTT.

The CDR3 coding sequence is TGCAGTGCTGGCGACAGGGTCCCAGATACGCAGTATTTT. Translated, it gives CSAGDRVPDTQYF. This chain links TRBV20-1 with TRBJ2-3; the match to TRBD1 covers 7 bases. V lost 5 bases, J lost 4 bases, and 6 bases stayed unmatched. CDR3 size: 13 residues. Looked up from germline, CDR1 is DFQATT and CDR2 is SNEGSKA (reference sequence).

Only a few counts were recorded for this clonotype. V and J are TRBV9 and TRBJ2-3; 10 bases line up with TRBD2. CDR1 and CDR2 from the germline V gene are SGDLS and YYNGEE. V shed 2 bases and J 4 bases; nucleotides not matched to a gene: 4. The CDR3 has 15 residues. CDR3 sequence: CASSVTAGGPDTQYF. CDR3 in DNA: TGTGCCAGCAGCGTCACAGCGGGGGGGCCAGATACGCAGTATTTT. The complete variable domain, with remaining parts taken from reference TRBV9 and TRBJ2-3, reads DSGVTQTPKHLITATGQRVTLRCSPRSGDLSVYWYQQSLDQGLQFLIQYYNGEERAKGNILERFSAQQFPDLHSELNLSSLELGDSALYFCASSVTAGGPDTQYFGPGTRLTVL.

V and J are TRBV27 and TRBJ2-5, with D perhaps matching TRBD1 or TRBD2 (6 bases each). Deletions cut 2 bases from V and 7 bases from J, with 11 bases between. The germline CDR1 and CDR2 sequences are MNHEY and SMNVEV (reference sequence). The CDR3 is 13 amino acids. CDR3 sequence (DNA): TGTGCCAGCAGTTTAGGGGGGCCGGGGACCCAGTACTTC. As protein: CASSLGGPGTQYF.

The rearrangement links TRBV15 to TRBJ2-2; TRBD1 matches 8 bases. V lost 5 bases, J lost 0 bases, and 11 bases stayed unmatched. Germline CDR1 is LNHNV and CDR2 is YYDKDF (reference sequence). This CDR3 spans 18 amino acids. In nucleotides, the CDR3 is TGTGCCACCAGCGAACGGGACAGGCACCCTTCGAACACCGGGGAGCTGTTTTTT. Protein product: CATSERDRHPSNTGELFF. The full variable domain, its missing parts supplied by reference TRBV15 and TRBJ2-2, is DAMVIQNPRYQVTQFGKPVTLSCSQTLNHNVMYWYQQKSSQAPKLLFHYYDKDFNNEADTPDNFQSRRPNTSFCFLDIRSPGLGDTAMYLCATSERDRHPSNTGELFFGEGSRLTVL.

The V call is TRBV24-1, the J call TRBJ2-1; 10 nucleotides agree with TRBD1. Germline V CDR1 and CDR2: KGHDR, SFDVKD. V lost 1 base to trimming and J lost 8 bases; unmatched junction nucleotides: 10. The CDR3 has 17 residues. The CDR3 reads CATSDFNLGTGAYEQFF. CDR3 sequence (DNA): TGTGCCACCAGTGATTTTAATCTCGGGACAGGGGCCTATGAGCAGTTCTTC.